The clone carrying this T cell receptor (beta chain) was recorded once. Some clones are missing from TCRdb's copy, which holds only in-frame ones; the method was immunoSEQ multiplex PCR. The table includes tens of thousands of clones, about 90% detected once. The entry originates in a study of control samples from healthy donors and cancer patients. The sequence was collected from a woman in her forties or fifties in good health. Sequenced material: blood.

The CDR3 spells CASSLSGTGGSGNTIYF. The CDR3 DNA sequence: TGCGCCAGCAGCCTATCCGGGACAGGGGGCTCTGGAAACACCATATATTTT. The rearrangement links TRBV5-1 to TRBJ1-3, with TRBD1 matching over 11 bases. The CDR3 runs 17 residues. Germline V lookup: CDR1 SGHRS, CDR2 YFSETQ. Trimming took 4 bases from V and 0 from J; bases not matched to a gene: 6.